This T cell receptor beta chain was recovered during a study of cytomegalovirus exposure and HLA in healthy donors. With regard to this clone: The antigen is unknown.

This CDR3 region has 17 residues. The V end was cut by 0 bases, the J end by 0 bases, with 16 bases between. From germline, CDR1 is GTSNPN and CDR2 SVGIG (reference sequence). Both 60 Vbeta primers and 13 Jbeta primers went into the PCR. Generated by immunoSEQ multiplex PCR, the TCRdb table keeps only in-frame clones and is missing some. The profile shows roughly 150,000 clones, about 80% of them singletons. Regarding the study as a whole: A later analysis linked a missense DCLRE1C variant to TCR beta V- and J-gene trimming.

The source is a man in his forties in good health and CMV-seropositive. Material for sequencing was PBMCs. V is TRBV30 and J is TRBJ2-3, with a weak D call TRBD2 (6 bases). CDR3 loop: CAWSVRGTPTSTDTQYF. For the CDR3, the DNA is TGTGCCTGGAGTGTACGCGGGACCCCAACTAGCACAGATACGCAGTATTTT.